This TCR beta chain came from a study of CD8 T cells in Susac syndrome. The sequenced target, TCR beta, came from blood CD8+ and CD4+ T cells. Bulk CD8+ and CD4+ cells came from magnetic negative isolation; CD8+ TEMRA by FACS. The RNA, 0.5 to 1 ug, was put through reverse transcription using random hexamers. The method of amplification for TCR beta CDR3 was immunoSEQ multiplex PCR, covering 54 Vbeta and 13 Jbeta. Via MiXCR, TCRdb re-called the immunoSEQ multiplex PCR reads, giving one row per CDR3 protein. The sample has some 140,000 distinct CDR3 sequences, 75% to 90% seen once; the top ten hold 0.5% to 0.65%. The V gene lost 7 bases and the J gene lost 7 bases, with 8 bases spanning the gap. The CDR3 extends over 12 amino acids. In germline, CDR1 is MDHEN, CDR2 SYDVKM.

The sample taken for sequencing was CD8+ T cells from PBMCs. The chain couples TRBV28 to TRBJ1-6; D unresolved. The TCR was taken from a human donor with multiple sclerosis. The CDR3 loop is CASNSNNSPLHF. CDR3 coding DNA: TGTGCCAGCAATTCCAACAATTCACCCCTCCACTTT.